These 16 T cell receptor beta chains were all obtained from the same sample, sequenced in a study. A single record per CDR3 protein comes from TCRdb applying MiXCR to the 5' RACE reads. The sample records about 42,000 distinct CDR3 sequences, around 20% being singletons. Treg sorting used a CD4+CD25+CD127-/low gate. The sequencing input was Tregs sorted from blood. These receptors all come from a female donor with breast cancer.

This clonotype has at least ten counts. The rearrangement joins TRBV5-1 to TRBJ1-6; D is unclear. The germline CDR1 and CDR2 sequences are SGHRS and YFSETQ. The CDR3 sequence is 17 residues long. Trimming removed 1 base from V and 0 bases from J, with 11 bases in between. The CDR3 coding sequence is TGCGCCAGCAGCTTGTCGGCAGATAGCTCCTATAATTCACCCCTCCACTTT. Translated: CASSLSADSSYNSPLHF. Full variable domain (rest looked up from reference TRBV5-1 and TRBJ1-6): KAGVTQTPRYLIKTRGQQVTLSCSPISGHRSVSWYQQTPGQGLQFLFEYFSETQRNKGNFPGRFSGRQFSNSRSEMNVSTLELGDSALYLCASSLSADSSYNSPLHFGNGTRLTVT.

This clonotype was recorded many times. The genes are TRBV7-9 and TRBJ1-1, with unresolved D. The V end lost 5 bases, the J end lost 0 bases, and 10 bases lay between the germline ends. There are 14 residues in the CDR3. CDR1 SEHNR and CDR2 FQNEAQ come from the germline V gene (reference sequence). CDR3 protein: CASSQTLMNTEAFF. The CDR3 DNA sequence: TGTGCCAGCAGCCAAACTCTCATGAACACTGAAGCTTTCTTT.

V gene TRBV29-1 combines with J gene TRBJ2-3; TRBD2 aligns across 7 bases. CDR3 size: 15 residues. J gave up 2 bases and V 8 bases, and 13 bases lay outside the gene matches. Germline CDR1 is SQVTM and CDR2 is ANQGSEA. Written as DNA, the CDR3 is TGCAGCTTTTCGAAGGCAGCGGGGCACACAGATACGCAGTATTTT. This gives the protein CSFSKAAGHTDTQYF.

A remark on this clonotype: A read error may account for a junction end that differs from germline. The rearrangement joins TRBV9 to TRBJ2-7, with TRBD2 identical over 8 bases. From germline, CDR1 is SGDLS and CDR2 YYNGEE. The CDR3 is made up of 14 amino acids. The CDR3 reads CVSSVGASGYEQYF. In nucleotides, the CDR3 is TGTGTCAGCAGCGTAGGGGCTAGCGGGTACGAGCAGTACTTC.

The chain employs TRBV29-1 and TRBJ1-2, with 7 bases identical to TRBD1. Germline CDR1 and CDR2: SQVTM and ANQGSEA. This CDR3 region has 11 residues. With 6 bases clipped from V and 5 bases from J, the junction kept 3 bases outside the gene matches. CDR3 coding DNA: TGCAGCGTGCAGGGGGGGTATGGCTACACCTTC. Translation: CSVQGGYGYTF.

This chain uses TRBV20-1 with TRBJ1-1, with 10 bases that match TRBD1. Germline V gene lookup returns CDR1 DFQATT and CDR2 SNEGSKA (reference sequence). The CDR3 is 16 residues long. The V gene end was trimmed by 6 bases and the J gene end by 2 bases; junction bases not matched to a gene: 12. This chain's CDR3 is CSARTGTGETNTEAFF. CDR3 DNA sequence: TGCAGTGCGCGAACCGGGACAGGGGAAACAAACACTGAAGCTTTCTTT.

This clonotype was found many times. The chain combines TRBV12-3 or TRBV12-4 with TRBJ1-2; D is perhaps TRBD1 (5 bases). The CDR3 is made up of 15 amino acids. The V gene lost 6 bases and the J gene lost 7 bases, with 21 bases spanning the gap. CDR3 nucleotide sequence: TGTGCCAGCAGACCCGACAGAAACCTCTTTTTTGGCTACACCTTC. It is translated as CASRPDRNLFFGYTF.

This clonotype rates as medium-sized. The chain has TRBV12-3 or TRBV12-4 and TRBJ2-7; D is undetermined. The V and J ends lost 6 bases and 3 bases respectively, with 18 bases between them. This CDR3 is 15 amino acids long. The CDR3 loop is CASSPRLSWVYEQYF. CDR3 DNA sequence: TGTGCCAGCAGCCCACGACTCTCTTGGGTCTACGAGCAGTACTTC.

In nucleotides, the CDR3 is TGCGCCAGCAGCCAAGTGGGGACTGGAAACACCATATATTTT. This codes for CASSQVGTGNTIYF. J is TRBJ1-3 and V is TRBV4-1; D not certain. The CDR3 covers 14 residues. The V end lost 1 base, the J end lost 2 bases, and 6 bases lay between the germline ends. Germline CDR1 reads MGHRA; CDR2 reads YSYEKL.

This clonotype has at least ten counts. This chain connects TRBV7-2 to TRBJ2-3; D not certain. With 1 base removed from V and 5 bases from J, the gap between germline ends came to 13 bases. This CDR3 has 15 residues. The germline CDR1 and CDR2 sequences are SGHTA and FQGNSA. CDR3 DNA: TGTGCCAGCAGCTTAGTTCCTGCGACCAAAGATACGCAGTATTTT. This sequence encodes CASSLVPATKDTQYF.

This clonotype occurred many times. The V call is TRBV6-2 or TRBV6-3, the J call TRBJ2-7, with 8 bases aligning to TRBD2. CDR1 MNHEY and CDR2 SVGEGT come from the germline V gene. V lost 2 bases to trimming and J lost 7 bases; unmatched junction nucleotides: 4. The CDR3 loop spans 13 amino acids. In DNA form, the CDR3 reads TGTGCCAGCAGTTACCGGCTAGCGGGTGAGCAGTACTTC. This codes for CASSYRLAGEQYF.

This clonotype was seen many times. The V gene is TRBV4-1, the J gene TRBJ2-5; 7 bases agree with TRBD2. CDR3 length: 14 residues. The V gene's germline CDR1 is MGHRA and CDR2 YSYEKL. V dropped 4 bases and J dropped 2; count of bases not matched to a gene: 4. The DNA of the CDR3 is TGCGCCAGCAGCCCGTGGGGGGGACAAGAGACCCAGTACTTC. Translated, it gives CASSPWGGQETQYF.

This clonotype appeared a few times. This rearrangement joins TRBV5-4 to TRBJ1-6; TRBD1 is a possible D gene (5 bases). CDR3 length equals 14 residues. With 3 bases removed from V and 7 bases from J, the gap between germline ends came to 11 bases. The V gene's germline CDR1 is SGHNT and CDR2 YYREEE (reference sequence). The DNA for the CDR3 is TGTGCCAGCAGCTGGGGACGAAAGAATTCACCCCTCCACTTT. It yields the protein CASSWGRKNSPLHF.

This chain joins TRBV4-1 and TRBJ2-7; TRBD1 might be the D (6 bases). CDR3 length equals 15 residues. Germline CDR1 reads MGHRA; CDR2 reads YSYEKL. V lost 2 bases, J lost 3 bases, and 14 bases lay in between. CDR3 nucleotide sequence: TGCGCCAGCAGCCAACAACCGATAGGGGGCTACGAGCAGTACTTC. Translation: CASSQQPIGGYEQYF.

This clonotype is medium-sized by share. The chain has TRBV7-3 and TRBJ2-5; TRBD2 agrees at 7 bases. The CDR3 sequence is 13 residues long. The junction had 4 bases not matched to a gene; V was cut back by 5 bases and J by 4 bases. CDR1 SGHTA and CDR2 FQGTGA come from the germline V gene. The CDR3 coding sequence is TGTGCCAGCAGCCGAGGACTAGGAGAGACCCAGTACTTC. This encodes CASSRGLGETQYF.

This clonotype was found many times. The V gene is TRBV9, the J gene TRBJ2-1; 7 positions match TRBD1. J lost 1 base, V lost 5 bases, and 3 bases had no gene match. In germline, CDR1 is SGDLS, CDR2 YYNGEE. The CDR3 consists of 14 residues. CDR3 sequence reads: CASSGTESYNEQFF. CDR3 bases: TGTGCCAGCAGTGGGACAGAATCCTACAATGAGCAGTTCTTC.